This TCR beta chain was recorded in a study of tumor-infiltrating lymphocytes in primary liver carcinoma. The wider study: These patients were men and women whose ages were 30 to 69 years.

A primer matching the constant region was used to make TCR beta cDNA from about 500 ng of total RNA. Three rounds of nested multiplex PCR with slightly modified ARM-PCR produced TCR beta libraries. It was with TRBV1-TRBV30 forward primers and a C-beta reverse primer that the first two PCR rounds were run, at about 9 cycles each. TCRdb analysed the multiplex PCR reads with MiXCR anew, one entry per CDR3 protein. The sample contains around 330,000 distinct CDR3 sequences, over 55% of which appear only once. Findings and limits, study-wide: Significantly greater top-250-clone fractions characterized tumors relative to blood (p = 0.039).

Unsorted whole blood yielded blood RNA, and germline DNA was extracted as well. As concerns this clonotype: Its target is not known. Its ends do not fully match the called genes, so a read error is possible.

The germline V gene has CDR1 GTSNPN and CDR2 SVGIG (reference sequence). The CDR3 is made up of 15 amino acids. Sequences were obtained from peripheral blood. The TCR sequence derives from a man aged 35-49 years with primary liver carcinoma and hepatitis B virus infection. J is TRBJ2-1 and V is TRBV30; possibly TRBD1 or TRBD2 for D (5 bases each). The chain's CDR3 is CAWSVLSPGTGEQFF. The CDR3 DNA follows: TGTGCATGGAGTGTACTGTCCCCCGGGACGGGTGAGCAGTTCTTC.